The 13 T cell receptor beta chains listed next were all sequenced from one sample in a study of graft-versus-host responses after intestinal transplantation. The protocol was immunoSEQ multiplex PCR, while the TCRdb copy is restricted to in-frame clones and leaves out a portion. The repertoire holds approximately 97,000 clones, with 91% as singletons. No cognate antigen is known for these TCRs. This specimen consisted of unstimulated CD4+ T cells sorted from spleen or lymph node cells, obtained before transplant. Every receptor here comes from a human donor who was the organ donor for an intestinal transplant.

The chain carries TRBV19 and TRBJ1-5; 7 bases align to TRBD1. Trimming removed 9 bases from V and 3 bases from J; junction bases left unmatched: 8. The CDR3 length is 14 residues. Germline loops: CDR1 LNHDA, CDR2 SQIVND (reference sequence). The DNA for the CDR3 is TGTGCCAGCGGGGGACAGAGCTTCAATCAGCCCCAGCATTTT. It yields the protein CASGGQSFNQPQHF.

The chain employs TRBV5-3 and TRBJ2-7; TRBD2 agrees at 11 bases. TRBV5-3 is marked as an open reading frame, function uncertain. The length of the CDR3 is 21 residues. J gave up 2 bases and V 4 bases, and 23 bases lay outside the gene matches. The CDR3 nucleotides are TGTGCCAGAAGCCCAGAGCCCAGGATAGCGGGGGGGCCGGCAATCGCCTACGAGCAGTACTTC. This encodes CARSPEPRIAGGPAIAYEQYF.

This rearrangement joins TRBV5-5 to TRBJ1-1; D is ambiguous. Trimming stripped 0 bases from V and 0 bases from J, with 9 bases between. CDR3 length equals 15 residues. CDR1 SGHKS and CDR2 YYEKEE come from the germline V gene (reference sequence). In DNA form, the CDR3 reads TGTGCCAGCAGCTTGGTACCCAGGCTGAACACTGAAGCTTTCTTT. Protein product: CASSLVPRLNTEAFF.

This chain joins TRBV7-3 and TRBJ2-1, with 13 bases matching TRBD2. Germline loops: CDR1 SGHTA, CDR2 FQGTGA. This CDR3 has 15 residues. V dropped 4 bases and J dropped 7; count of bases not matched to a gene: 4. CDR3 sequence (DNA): TGTGCCAGCAGCTGGGGACTAGCGGGGAGGAATGAGCAGTTCTTC. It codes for CASSWGLAGRNEQFF.

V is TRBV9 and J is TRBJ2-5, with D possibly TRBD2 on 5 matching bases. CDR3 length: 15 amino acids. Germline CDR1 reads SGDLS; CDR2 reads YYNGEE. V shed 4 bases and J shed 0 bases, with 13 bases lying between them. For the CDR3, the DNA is TGTGCCAGCAGCTTAAGACTATCGTACCAAGAGACCCAGTACTTC. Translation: CASSLRLSYQETQYF.

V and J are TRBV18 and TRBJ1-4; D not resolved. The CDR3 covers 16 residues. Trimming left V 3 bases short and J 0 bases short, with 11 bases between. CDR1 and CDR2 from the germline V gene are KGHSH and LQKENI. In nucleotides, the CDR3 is TGTGCCAGCTCACCGCTATCGGGTACAACTAATGAAAAACTGTTTTTT. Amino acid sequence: CASSPLSGTTNEKLFF. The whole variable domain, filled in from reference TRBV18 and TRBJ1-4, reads NAGVMQNPRHLVRRRGQEARLRCSPMKGHSHVYWYRQLPEEGLKFMVYLQKENIIDESGMPKERFSAEFPKEGPSILRIQQVVRGDSAAYFCASSPLSGTTNEKLFFGSGTQLSVL.

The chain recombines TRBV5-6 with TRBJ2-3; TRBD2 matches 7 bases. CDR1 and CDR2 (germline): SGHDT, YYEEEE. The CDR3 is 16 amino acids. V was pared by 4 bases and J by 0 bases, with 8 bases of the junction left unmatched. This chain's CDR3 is CASSHPAGISTDTQYF. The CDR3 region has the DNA TGTGCCAGCAGCCACCCAGCGGGGATTAGCACAGATACGCAGTATTTT.

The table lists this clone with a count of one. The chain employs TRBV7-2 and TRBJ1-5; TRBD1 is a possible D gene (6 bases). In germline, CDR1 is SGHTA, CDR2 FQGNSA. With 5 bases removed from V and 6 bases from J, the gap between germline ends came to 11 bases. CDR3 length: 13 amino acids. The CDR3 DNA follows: TGTGCCAGCAGCACCAGGGGTAGTCAGCCCCAGCATTTT. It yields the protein CASSTRGSQPQHF.

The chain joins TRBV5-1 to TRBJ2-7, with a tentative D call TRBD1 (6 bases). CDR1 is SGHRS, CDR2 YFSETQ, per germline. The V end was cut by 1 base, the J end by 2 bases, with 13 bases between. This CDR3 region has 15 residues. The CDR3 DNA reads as TGCGCCAGCAGCTTGACCAGGGGATATGCCTACGAGCAGTACTTC. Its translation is CASSLTRGYAYEQYF. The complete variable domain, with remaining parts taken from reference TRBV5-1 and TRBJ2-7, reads KAGVTQTPRYLIKTRGQQVTLSCSPISGHRSVSWYQQTPGQGLQFLFEYFSETQRNKGNFPGRFSGRQFSNSRSEMNVSTLELGDSALYLCASSLTRGYAYEQYFGPGTRLTVT.

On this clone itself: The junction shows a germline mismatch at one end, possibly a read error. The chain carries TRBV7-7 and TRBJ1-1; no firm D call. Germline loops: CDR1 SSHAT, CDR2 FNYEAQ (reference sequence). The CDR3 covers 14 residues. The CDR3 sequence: CASSLAGPNTEAFF. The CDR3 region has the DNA TGTGCTAGCAGCTTAGCGGGCCCAAACACTGAAGCTTTCTTT.

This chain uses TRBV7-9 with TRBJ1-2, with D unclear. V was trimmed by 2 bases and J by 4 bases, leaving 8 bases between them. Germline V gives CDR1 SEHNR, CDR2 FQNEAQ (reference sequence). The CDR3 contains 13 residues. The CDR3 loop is CASSLYTGYGYTF. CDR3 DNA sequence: TGTGCCAGCAGCTTATATACCGGCTATGGCTACACCTTC.

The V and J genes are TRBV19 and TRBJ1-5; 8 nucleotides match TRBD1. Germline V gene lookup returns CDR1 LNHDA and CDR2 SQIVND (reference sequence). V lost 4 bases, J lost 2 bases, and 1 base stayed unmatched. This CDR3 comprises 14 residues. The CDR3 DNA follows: TGTGCCAGTAGTAAGGACAGGGGCAATCAGCCCCAGCATTTT. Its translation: CASSKDRGNQPQHF.

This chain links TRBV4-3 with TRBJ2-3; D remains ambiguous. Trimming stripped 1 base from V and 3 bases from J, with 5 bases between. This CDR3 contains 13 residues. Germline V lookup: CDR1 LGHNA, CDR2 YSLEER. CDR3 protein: CASSQVRTDTQYF. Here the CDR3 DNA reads TGCGCCAGCAGCCAAGTTAGAACAGATACGCAGTATTTT.